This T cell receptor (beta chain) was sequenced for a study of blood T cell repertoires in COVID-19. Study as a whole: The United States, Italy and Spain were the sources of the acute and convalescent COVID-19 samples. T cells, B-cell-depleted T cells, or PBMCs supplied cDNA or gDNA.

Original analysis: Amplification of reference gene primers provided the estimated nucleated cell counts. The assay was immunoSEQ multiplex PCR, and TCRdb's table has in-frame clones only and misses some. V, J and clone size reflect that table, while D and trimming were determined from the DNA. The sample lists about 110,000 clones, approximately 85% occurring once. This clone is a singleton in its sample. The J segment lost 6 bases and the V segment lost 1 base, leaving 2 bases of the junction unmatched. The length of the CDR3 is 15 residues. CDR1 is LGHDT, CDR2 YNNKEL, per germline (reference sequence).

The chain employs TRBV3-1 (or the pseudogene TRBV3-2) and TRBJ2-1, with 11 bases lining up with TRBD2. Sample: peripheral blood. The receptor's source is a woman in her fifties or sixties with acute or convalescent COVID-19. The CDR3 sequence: CASSQGTSGRNEQFF. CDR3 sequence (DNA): TGTGCCAGCAGCCAAGGGACTAGCGGGCGCAATGAGCAGTTCTTC.